This T cell receptor (beta chain) was recovered during a study of blood T cell repertoires in COVID-19. Study in general: Donors in the United States, Italy and Spain gave samples during acute or convalescent COVID-19. T cells, B-cell-depleted T cells, or PBMCs provided the cDNA or gDNA that served as material.

CDR1 and CDR2 (germline): SGHTA, FQGNSA. The CDR3 spans 14 residues. The V segment lost 1 base and the J segment 8 bases; nucleotides outside the gene matches: 7. As handled by the study authors: Estimation of nucleated cell counts relied on the amplification of reference gene primers. Using immunoSEQ multiplex PCR, the repertoire was profiled, and TCRdb retains in-frame clones only, with some absent. V and J calls and clone size are as listed in that table; D and trimming were resolved from the DNA. The repertoire holds roughly 300,000 clones, with approximately 85% as singletons. This clone came up once.

The sample consisted of peripheral blood. The chain uses TRBV7-2 and TRBJ1-2; 7 bases match TRBD1. This TCR was recovered from a young man with active or convalescent COVID-19. CDR3 bases: TGTGCCAGCAGCTTAGTAGGGGGCGCGAGGGGCTACACCTTC. Translation gives CASSLVGGARGYTF.